The sequence of this T cell receptor (beta chain) was determined in a study of T cells in localized non-small cell lung cancer. Germline CDR1 reads SGHNT; CDR2 reads YENEEA. V lost 4 bases and J lost 7; bases outside the gene matches: 8. This CDR3 is built from 16 residues. Generated by immunoSEQ multiplex PCR, the TCRdb table keeps only in-frame clones and is missing some. The sample has 1,700 or so clones; 34% are singletons. By frequency in the sample, this clone is medium-sized. The receptor was isolated from a male donor older than 55 with stage III squamous cell lung carcinoma. The sequenced sample was lung tumor tissue, obtained before any cancer treatment. V and J are TRBV11-3 and TRBJ2-7; 15 positions match TRBD2. CDR3 sequence (DNA): TGTGCCAGCAGCTCACTGGGACTAGCGGGGGGCCGGGAGCAGTACTTC. It encodes CASSSLGLAGGREQYF. Drawing the rest from reference TRBV11-3 and TRBJ2-7, the complete variable domain is EAGVVQSPRYKIIEKKQPVAFWCNPISGHNTLYWYLQNLGQGPELLIRYENEEAVDDSQLPKDRFSAERLKGVDSTLKIQPAELGDSAVYLCASSSLGLAGGREQYFGPGTRLTVT.